A selection of T cell receptor beta chains follows, all from one sample in a study of blood T cell repertoires in COVID-19. Method: immunoSEQ multiplex PCR; TCRdb's copy keeps in-frame clones and lacks some. The data show about 260,000 clones, around 89% seen once. The sequencing input was PBMCs or T cells enriched from blood (not recorded which). These receptors came from a man aged 50-59 years who had been exposed to COVID-19. The CDR3 runs from the conserved cysteine through the conserved F or W. A D gene is named only where the DNA matches it firmly. Expanded clones get a size class; other rows say once, few or many, or leave the size out.

cdr3_nt	cdr3_aa	clone_size	j_call	v_call	d_call
TGTGCCAGCAGTAAGGACAGCGATCAGCCCCAGCATTTT	CASSKDSDQPQHF	.	TRBJ1-5	TRBV5-5	.
TGTGCCAGTAGTACGACAGGGGGTGGCCAGCCCCAGCATTTT	CASSTTGGGQPQHF	.	TRBJ1-5	TRBV19	TRBD1
TGTGCCAGCAGCTTGAAGGGACAGTCTCCTGTGTACGAGCAGTACTTC	CASSLKGQSPVYEQYF	.	TRBJ2-7	TRBV7-9	TRBD1
TGCGCCAGCACGCGAACCTCTGGGGCCAACGTCCTGACTTTC	CASTRTSGANVLTF	.	TRBJ2-6	TRBV5-1	.
TGTGCCAGTAGTCATCCCCGCGGACAGGCAACTGAAGCTTTCTTT	CASSHPRGQATEAFF	.	TRBJ1-1	TRBV19	TRBD1
TGTGCCAGCATCCCAAACAGGGGTTTGGGCACTGAAGCTTTCTTT	CASIPNRGLGTEAFF	once	TRBJ1-1	TRBV28	TRBD1
TGTGCCAGCAGTTACTCGGGGGGACAGGGGGCTGAAGCTTTCTTT	CASSYSGGQGAEAFF	.	TRBJ1-1	TRBV6-5	TRBD1
TGTGCCAGCAGCTCCGGGACTAGCGGGAGGCAGTTCTTC	CASSSGTSGRQFF	.	TRBJ2-1	TRBV11-2	TRBD2
TGTGCCAGCAGCCTATACAATGAGCAGTTCTTC	CASSLYNEQFF	.	TRBJ2-1	TRBV14	.
TGTGCCAGCAGCGGGGGACAGGGGAATTATGGCTACACCTTC	CASSGGQGNYGYTF	.	TRBJ1-2	TRBV9	TRBD1
TGTGCCAGCAGTATGCGGACTAGCGGATACAATGAGCAGTTCTTC	CASSMRTSGYNEQFF	.	TRBJ2-1	TRBV2	TRBD2
TGTGCCAGTAGTGAAACAGGGGGAGGCCAGCCCCAGCATTTT	CASSETGGGQPQHF	.	TRBJ1-5	TRBV19	TRBD1
TGTGCTAGTGGTAAAGGGGGCTCTGGGGCCAACGTCCTGACTTTC	CASGKGGSGANVLTF	once	TRBJ2-6	TRBV12-5	.